This T cell receptor beta chain was found in a study of cytomegalovirus exposure and HLA in healthy donors. It was with 60 Vbeta and 13 Jbeta primers that the PCR ran. In the authors' workflow: Unique TCR beta chains totaled about 78 million in a later count, with some 10 million of them shared. Profiling relied on immunoSEQ multiplex PCR, and the TCRdb table lists in-frame clones only, not all of them. D and trimming come from the DNA, and the V and J calls and clone size come from that table. The table lists roughly 100,000 clones, around 74% of them singletons. Points from the study as a whole: As a later analysis showed, a missense DCLRE1C variant was linked to trimming of TCR beta V- and J-genes. Cytomegalovirus-associated TCR beta chains were listed, numbering under 200.

Germline CDR1 and CDR2: LNHDA and SQIVND (reference sequence). V trimming: 5 bases; J trimming: 0 bases; junction bases outside the gene matches: 8. The CDR3 loop spans 17 amino acids. Concerning this clone: Its specificity is not known.

As for the donors, each was a healthy bone marrow donor. The chain joins TRBV19 to TRBJ2-1, with 9 bases that match TRBD2. This clonotype was sampled from a woman aged 40 to 50 in good health and CMV-seropositive. Sequencing used PBMCs. The CDR3 reads CASSVGLARSSYNEQFF. The CDR3 DNA reads TGTGCCAGTAGTGTCGGACTAGCGCGAAGCTCCTACAATGAGCAGTTCTTC.